This TCR beta chain is from a study of vaccination effects on CD4 cells after COVID-19. Study overall: Two doses of either BNT162b2 or mRNA-1273 were given to each participant.

Turning to this clone: Its matching antigen is unknown.

This CDR3 spans 14 amino acids. The germline V gene has CDR1 SGHRS and CDR2 YFSETQ. V was clipped by 0 bases and J by 2 bases, with 6 bases between them. General observations from the study: Healthy vaccinees showed cross-reactivity with common cold coronaviruses in only 1 of 255 vaccine-induced clones.

Clones were sequenced by immunoSEQ multiplex PCR, and TCRdb holds only the in-frame ones, with some missing. The table includes around 79,000 clones, about 74% detected once. ViraFEST assay sequencing came after antigen-specific CD4+ T cells were expanded with viral peptide pools. It was after around eleven days of culture that CD4+ T cells were isolated. Both day 3 and day 7 saw half the medium replaced with IL-2 medium. The sequences come from CD4+ T cells from PBMCs cultured with HCoV-229E spike peptides, collected before COVID-19 vaccination. The V call is TRBV5-1, the J call TRBJ2-4; either TRBD1 or TRBD2 may fit D (5 bases each). The source is a human donor who received a COVID-19 vaccine. The DNA of the CDR3 is TGCGCCAGCAGCTTGGGGGGGTCCAAAAACATTCAGTACTTC. Its protein product is CASSLGGSKNIQYF.